A selection of T cell receptor beta chains follows, all from one sample in a study of response to subunit inactivated influenza vaccine. TCRdb reanalysed the RT-PCR reads using MiXCR and keeps one entry per CDR3 protein. The repertoire holds some 600,000 distinct CDR3 sequences, with 14% as singletons. Material: PBMCs from blood, obtained approximately 15 days before vaccination. The receptors come from a man aged 50 to 59 who received an inactivated influenza vaccine. The CDR3 runs from the conserved cysteine through the conserved F or W.

TRBJ2-5 TRBV11-2 CASSRGASQETQYF
TRBJ2-3 TRBV9 CASSVGGLAGDTQYF
TRBJ2-1 TRBV6-2/TRBV6-3 CASSTGTGVYNEQFF
TRBJ2-1 TRBV4-3 CASSQWVAGTSYNEQFF
TRBJ1-6 TRBV4-3 CASSQRTLGGLGNSPLHF
TRBJ2-1 TRBV6-1 CASSEALQGYNEQFF
TRBJ2-2 TRBV20-1 CSARPSQGELFF
TRBJ1-6 TRBV5-1 CASSLALLDRDRDNSPLHF
TRBJ1-4 TRBV4-1 CASSQEARSLGSEKLFF
TRBJ1-2 TRBV19 CASGLEGFGGYTF
TRBJ2-5 TRBV15 CATNPRGGQETQYF
TRBJ2-1 TRBV5-1 CASSLGALAGAYNEQFF
TRBJ2-2 TRBV10-3 CAISDTLRDRESNTGELFF
TRBJ2-7 TRBV18 CASSPAGLAVTYEQYF
TRBJ1-3 TRBV7-6 CASSLDGGNTIYF
TRBJ1-1 TRBV15 CATSRLRGTEAFF
TRBJ2-1 TRBV19 CASRPGLAGGYNEQFF
TRBJ2-1 TRBV18 CASSPGLDEQFF
TRBJ2-3 TRBV4-3 CASSQASQGLAGGVTDTQYF
TRBJ2-7 TRBV3-1 CASSQMTGDLYEQYF
TRBJ2-7 TRBV20-1 CSASRTGGRTEQYF
TRBJ2-3 TRBV10-3 CAISGDRAITDTQYF
TRBJ2-1 TRBV7-2 CASSPAGDPYNEQFF
TRBJ2-3 TRBV11-1 CASSLESLLRTQNTDTQYF
TRBJ1-5 TRBV29-1 CSAGTGRDQPQHF
TRBJ2-7 TRBV20-1 CSAFFGVSYEQYF
TRBJ2-3 TRBV15 CATSRNLAGGTDTQYF
TRBJ2-5 TRBV7-9 CASSPTGSETQYF
TRBJ2-5 TRBV28 CASSFGTGPQETQYF
TRBJ2-5 TRBV3-1 CASSHPGLAETQYF
TRBJ2-2 TRBV12-3/TRBV12-4 CASRPSGGAGGELFF
TRBJ1-5 TRBV6-2/TRBV6-3 CASRRTQLQPQHF